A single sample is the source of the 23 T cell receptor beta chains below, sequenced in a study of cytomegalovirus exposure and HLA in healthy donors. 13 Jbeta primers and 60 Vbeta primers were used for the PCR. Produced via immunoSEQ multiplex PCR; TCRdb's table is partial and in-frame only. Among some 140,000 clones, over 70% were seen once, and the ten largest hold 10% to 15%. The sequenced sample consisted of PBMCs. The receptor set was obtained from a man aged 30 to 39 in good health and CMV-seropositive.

In DNA form, the CDR3 reads TGTGCCAGCGGTCCCTACGAGCAGTACTTC. Amino acids: CASGPYEQYF. J is TRBJ2-5 and V is TRBV28, with D unresolved. The DNA end is more similar to TRBJ2-7, so the J call may be wrong. This CDR3 has 10 amino acids. CDR1 is MDHEN and CDR2 is SYDVKM in the germline V gene.

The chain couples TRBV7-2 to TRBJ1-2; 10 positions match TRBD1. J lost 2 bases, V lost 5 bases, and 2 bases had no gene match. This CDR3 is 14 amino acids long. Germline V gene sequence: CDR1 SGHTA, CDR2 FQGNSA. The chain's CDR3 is CASSATGGNYGYTF. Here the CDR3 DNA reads TGTGCCAGCAGCGCGACAGGGGGCAACTATGGCTACACCTTC.

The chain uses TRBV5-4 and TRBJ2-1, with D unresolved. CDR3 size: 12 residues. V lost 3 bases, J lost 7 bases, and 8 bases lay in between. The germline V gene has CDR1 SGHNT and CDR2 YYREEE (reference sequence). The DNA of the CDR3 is TGTGCCAGCAGCTCTACGCTGAATGAGCAGTTCTTC. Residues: CASSSTLNEQFF.

The CDR3 DNA sequence: TGTGCCAGCAGCAGCGCCCTGGGTGGCGAGCAGTACTTC. Translating gives CASSSALGGEQYF. V usage is TRBV7-3 and J usage is TRBJ2-7; the D is unclear. Trimming removed 5 bases from V and 6 bases from J, with 14 bases in between. The CDR3 runs to 13 residues. Germline CDR1 reads SGHTA; CDR2 reads FQGTGA. The variable domain in full, completed from reference TRBV7-3 and TRBJ2-7, reads GAGVSQTPSNKVTEKGKYVELRCDPISGHTALYWYRQSLGQGPEFLIYFQGTGAADDSGLPNDRFFAVRPEGSVSTLKIQRTERGDSAVYLCASSSALGGEQYFGPGTRLTVT.

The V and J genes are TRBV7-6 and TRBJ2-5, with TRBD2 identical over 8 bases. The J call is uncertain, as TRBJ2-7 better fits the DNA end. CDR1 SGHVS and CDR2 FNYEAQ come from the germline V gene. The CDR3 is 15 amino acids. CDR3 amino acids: CASSPGTSVSYEQYF. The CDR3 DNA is TGTGCCAGCAGCCCCGGGACTAGTGTGTCCTACGAGCAGTACTTC.

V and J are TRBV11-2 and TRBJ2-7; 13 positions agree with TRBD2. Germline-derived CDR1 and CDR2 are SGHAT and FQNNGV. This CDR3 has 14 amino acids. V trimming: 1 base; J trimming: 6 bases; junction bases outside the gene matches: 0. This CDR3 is CASSLGLAGGEQYF. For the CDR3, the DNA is TGTGCCAGCAGCTTAGGACTAGCGGGAGGCGAGCAGTACTTC.

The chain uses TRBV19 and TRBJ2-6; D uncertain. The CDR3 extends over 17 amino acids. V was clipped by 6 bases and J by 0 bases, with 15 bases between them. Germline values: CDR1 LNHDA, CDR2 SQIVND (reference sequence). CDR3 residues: CASRADPDPSGANVLTF. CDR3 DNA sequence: TGTGCCAGTAGGGCGGATCCTGACCCCTCTGGGGCCAACGTCCTGACTTTC.

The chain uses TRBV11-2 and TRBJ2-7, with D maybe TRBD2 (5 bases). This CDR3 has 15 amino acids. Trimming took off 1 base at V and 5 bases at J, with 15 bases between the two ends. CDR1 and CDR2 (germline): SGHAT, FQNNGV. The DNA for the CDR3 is TGTGCCAGCAGCTTAGCCCCAGCGGCCCAGGACGAGCAGTACTTC. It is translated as CASSLAPAAQDEQYF.

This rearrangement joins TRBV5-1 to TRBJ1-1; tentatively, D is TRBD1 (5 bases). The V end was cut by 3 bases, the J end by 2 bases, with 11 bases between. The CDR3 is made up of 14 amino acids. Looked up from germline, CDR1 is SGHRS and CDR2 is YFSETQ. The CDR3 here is CASSSRDRNTEAFF. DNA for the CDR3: TGCGCCAGCAGCTCACGAGACAGAAACACTGAAGCTTTCTTT. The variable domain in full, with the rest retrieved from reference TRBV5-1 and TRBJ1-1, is KAGVTQTPRYLIKTRGQQVTLSCSPISGHRSVSWYQQTPGQGLQFLFEYFSETQRNKGNFPGRFSGRQFSNSRSEMNVSTLELGDSALYLCASSSRDRNTEAFFGQGTRLTVV.

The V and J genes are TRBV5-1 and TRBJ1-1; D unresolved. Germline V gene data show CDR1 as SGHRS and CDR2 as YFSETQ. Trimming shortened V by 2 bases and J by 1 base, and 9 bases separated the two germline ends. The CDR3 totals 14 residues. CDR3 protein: CASSFEARNTEAFF. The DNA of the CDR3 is TGCGCCAGCAGCTTTGAGGCGCGGAACACTGAAGCTTTCTTT.

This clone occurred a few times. CDR3 DNA: TGTGCCAGCAGCGTAGGGACAGACTCTGGAAACACCATATATTTT. It specifies CASSVGTDSGNTIYF. This chain links TRBV9 with TRBJ1-3; D may be TRBD1 (6 bases). In germline, CDR1 is SGDLS, CDR2 YYNGEE. The V and J ends lost 0 bases and 0 bases respectively, with 7 bases between them. This CDR3 is 15 amino acids long.

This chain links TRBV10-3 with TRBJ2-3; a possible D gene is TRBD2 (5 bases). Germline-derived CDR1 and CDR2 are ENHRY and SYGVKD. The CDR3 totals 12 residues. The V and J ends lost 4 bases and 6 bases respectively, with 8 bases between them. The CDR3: CAISVEEDTQYF. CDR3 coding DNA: TGTGCCATCAGTGTGGAGGAGGATACGCAGTATTTT.

CDR3 residues: CASSQLAGANTGELFF. As DNA, the CDR3 is TGTGCCAGCAGCCAACTAGCGGGAGCGAACACCGGGGAGCTGTTTTTT. The chain is built from TRBV7-6 and TRBJ2-2, with TRBD2 matching over 11 bases. This CDR3 region has 16 residues. The J segment lost 0 bases and the V segment lost 5 bases, leaving 2 bases of the junction unmatched. The germline CDR1 and CDR2 sequences are SGHVS and FNYEAQ. Supplemented by reference TRBV7-6 and TRBJ2-2, the full variable domain reads GAGVSQSPRYKVTKRGQDVALRCDPISGHVSLYWYRQALGQGPEFLTYFNYEAQQDKSGLPNDRFSAERPEGSISTLTIQRTEQRDSAMYRCASSQLAGANTGELFFGEGSRLTVL.

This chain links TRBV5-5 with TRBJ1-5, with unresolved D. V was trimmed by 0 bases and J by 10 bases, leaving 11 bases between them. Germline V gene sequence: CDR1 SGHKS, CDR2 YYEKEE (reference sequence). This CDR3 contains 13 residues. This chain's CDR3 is CASSLAALQPQHF. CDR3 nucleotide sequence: TGTGCCAGCAGCTTGGCCGCACTCCAACCCCAGCATTTT. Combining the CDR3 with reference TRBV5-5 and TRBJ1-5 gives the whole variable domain DAGVTQSPTHLIKTRGQQVTLRCSPISGHKSVSWYQQVLGQGPQFIFQYYEKEERGRGNFPDRFSARQFPNYSSELNVNALLLGDSALYLCASSLAALQPQHFGDGTRLSIL.

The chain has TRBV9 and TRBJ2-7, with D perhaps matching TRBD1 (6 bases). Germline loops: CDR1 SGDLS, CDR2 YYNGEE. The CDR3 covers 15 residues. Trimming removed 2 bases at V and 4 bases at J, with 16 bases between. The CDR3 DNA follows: TGTGCCAGCAGCGTTCAACCGGGACATCGTTACGAGCAGTACTTC. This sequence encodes CASSVQPGHRYEQYF.

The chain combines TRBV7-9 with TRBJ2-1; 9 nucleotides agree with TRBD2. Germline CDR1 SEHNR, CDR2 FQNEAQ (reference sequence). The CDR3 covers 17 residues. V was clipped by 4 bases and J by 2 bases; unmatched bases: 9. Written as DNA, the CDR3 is TGTGCCAGCAGCTCAACCGCACTAGCGGGCACCTACAATGAGCAGTTCTTC. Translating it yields CASSSTALAGTYNEQFF.

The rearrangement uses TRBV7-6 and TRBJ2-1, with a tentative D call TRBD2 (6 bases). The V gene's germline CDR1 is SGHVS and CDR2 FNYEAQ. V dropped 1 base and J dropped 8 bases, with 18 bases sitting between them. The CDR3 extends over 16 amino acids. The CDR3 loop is CASSLEMGGWNDEQFF. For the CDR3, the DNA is TGTGCCAGCAGCTTAGAAATGGGAGGATGGAACGATGAGCAGTTCTTC.

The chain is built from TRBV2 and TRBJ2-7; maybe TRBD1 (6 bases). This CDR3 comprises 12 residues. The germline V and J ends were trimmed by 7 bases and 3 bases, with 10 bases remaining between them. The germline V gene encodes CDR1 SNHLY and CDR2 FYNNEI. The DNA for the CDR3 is TGTGCCAGCAAGGTGGACAGCTACGAGCAGTACTTC. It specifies CASKVDSYEQYF.

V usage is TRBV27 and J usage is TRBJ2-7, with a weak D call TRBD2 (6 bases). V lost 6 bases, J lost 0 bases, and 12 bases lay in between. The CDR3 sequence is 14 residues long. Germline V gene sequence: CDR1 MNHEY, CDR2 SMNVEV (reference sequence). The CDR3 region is CASSGDFPSYEQYF. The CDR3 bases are TGTGCCAGCAGCGGGGACTTCCCCTCCTACGAGCAGTACTTC.

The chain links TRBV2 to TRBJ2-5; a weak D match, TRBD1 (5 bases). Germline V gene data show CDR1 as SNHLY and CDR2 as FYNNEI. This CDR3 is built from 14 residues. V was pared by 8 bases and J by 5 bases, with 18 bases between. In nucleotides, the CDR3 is TGTGCCAGCGCCCAGGGTAATCCTCAGGAGACCCAGTACTTC. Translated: CASAQGNPQETQYF.

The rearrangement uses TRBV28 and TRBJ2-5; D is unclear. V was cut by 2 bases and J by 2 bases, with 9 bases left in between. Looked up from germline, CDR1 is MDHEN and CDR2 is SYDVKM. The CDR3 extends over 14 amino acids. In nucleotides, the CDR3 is TGTGCCAGCAGTTTAACTTGGGCGCAAGAGACCCAGTACTTC. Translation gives CASSLTWAQETQYF.

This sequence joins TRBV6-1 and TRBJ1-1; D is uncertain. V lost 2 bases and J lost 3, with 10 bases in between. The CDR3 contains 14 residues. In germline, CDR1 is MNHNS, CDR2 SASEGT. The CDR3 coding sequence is TGTGCCAGCAGTGAAACCGGGGATGACACTGAAGCTTTCTTT. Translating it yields CASSETGDDTEAFF.

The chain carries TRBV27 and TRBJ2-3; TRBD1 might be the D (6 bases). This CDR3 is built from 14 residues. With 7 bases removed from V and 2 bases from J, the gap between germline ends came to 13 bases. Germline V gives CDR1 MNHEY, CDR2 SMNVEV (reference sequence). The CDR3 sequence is CASKRDTHTDTQYF. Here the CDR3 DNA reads TGTGCCAGCAAACGGGACACGCACACAGATACGCAGTATTTT.